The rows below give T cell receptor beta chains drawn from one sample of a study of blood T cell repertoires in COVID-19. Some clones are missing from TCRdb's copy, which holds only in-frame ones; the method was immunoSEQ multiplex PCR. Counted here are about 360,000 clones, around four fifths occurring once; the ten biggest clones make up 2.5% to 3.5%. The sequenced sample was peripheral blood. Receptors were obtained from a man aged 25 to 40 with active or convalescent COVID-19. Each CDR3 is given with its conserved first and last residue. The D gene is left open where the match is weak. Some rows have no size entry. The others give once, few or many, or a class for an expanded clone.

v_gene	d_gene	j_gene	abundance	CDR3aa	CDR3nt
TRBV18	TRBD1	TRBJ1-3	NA	CASVIGQGLNTIYF	TGTGCCAGCGTCATTGGACAGGGCTTAAACACCATATATTTT
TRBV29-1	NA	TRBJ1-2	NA	CSVVAPGGRINYGYTF	TGCAGCGTTGTGGCCCCGGGAGGGCGGATTAACTATGGCTACACCTTC
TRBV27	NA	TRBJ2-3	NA	CASSFQGPTDTQYF	TGTGCCAGCAGTTTTCAGGGTCCCACAGATACGCAGTATTTT
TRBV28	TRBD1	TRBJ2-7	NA	CATRNTGTVSYEQYF	TGTGCCACCAGAAACACCGGGACAGTATCCTACGAGCAGTACTTC
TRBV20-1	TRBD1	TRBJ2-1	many	CSASSPGQHNEQFF	TGCAGTGCTAGTTCCCCGGGACAGCACAATGAGCAGTTCTTC
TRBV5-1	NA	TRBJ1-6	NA	CASSLQGTTYNSPLHF	TGCGCCAGCAGCTTGCAGGGTACGACCTATAATTCACCCCTCCACTTT
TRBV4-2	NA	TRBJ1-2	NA	CASSQDLGVSDGYTF	TGTGCCAGCAGCCAAGATCTTGGAGTATCGGATGGCTACACCTTC
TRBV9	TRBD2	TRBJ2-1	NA	CASSGGLAGNEQFF	TGTGCCAGCAGCGGGGGACTAGCTGGCAATGAGCAGTTCTTC
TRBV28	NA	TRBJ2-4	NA	CASSLVTGKKAKNIQYF	TGTGCCAGCAGTTTAGTTACAGGGAAGAAGGCCAAAAACATTCAGTACTTC
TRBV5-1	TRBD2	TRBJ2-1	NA	CASRGTSGNNEQFF	TGCGCCAGCCGAGGGACTAGCGGGAACAATGAGCAGTTCTTC
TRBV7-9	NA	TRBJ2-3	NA	CASSLGAGPLSTDTQYF	TGTGCCAGCAGCTTAGGTGCGGGCCCCTTAAGCACAGATACGCAGTATTTT
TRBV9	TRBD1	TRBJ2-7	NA	CASSVAGTGAYEQYF	TGTGCCAGCAGCGTAGCCGGGACAGGGGCCTACGAGCAGTACTTC
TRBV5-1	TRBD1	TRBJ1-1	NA	CASSLGTGGAFF	TGCGCCAGCAGCTTGGGGACAGGGGGAGCTTTCTTT
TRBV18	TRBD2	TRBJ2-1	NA	CASSPGHLRGAYNEQFF	TGTGCCAGCTCACCCGGCCATCTGCGGGGGGCCTACAATGAGCAGTTCTTC
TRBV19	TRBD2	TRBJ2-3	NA	CASSPRTSGSGDTQYF	TGTGCCAGTAGTCCCCGGACTAGCGGGAGCGGAGATACGCAGTATTTT
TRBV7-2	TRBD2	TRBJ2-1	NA	CASSPTSGSSYNEQFF	TGTGCCAGCAGCCCTACTAGCGGTAGCTCCTACAATGAGCAGTTCTTC
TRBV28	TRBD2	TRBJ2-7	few	CASRLQRDLIYEQYF	TGTGCCAGCAGGCTCCAGCGGGACCTGATCTACGAGCAGTACTTC
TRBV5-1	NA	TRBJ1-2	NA	CASSLAPAYGYTF	TGCGCCAGCAGCTTGGCCCCCGCGTATGGCTACACCTTC
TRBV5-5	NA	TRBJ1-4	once	CASSLPGIRNEKLFF	TGTGCCAGCAGCTTACCAGGGATAAGGAATGAAAAACTGTTTTTT
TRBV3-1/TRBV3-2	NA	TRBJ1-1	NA	CASSQGAYNSEAFF	TGTGCCAGCAGCCAAGGCGCGTATAACTCTGAAGCTTTCTTT
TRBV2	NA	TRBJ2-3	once	CASSRRGASGDTQYF	TGTGCCAGCAGTCGTCGTGGTGCCTCAGGGGATACGCAGTATTTT
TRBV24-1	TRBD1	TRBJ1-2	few	CATSGATGGYGYTF	TGTGCCACCAGTGGGGCCACAGGGGGCTACGGCTACACCTTC
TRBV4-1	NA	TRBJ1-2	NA	CASSRRQGRRDYGYTF	TGCGCCAGCAGCCGGCGTCAGGGGCGGCGCGACTATGGCTACACCTTC
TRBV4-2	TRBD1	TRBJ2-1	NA	CASKAGQGREQFF	TGTGCCAGCAAAGCGGGACAGGGCCGGGAGCAGTTCTTC
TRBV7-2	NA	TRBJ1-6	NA	CASSPFVANSPLHF	TGTGCCAGCAGCCCATTTGTGGCAAATTCACCCCTCCACTTT
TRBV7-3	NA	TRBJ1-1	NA	CASSPTANTEAFF	TGTGCCAGCAGCCCGACAGCGAACACTGAAGCTTTCTTT
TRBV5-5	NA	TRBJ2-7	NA	CASSRDTSYEQYF	TGTGCCAGCAGTCGGGACACATCCTACGAGCAGTACTTC
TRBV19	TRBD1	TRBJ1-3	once	CASSAIRSGTVGNTIYF	TGTGCCAGTAGTGCAATCCGGTCCGGGACAGTTGGAAACACCATATATTTT
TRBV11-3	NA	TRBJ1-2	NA	CASSLGPLGGEGGYTF	TGTGCCAGCAGCTTAGGCCCCCTGGGGGGAGAAGGAGGCTACACCTTC
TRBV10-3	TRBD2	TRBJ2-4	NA	CAIIEGRLAGANIQYF	TGTGCCATCATCGAGGGCCGACTAGCGGGAGCAAACATTCAGTACTTC
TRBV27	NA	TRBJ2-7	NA	CASSLYPPGTYEQYF	TGTGCCAGCAGTTTATACCCCCCGGGTACCTACGAGCAGTACTTC
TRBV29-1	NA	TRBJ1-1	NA	CSVERSTGNTEAFF	TGCAGCGTTGAAAGGTCGACAGGTAACACTGAAGCTTTCTTT
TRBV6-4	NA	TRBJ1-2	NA	CASRFGESYGYTF	TGTGCCAGCAGATTTGGAGAGTCCTATGGCTACACCTTC
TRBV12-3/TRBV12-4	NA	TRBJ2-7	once	CASSFGGEWEQYF	TGTGCCAGCAGTTTTGGGGGCGAGTGGGAGCAGTACTTC
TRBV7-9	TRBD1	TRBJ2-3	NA	CASSLGPGGTQYF	TGTGCCAGCAGCTTGGGCCCAGGGGGTACGCAGTATTTT
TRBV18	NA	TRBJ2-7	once	CASSPGGVNEQYF	TGTGCCAGCTCACCAGGGGGCGTCAACGAGCAGTACTTC
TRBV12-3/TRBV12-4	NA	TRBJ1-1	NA	CASSLEQNTEAFF	TGTGCCAGCAGTTTAGAACAGAACACTGAAGCTTTCTTT
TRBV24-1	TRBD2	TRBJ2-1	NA	CATSDLTGGSNEQFF	TGTGCCACCAGTGATTTGACGGGAGGGAGCAATGAGCAGTTCTTC
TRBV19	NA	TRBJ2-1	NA	CASKAGQRYNEQFF	TGTGCCAGTAAGGCGGGACAGAGATACAATGAGCAGTTCTTC
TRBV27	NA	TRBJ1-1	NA	CASSLLQGFTEAFF	TGTGCCAGCAGTTTATTGCAGGGCTTCACTGAAGCTTTCTTT
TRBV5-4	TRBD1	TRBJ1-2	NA	CASSRTGGGDYGYTF	TGTGCCAGCAGCAGGACAGGAGGAGGAGACTATGGCTACACCTTC
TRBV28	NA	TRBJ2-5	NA	CALRVGTPKETQYF	TGTGCGTTACGCGTCGGGACTCCAAAAGAGACCCAGTACTTC
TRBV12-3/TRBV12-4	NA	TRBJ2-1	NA	CASRSGPYNEQFF	TGTGCCAGTAGAAGCGGGCCCTACAATGAGCAGTTCTTC
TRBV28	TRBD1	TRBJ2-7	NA	CASTWGQGSVQYF	TGTGCCAGCACCTGGGGACAGGGAAGCGTGCAGTACTTC
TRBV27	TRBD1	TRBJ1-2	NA	CASSLTTGVGGYTF	TGTGCCAGCAGTTTAACCACAGGGGTAGGTGGCTACACCTTC
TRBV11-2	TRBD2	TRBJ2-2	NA	CASSEGLANTGELFF	TGTGCCAGCAGCGAGGGACTAGCGAACACCGGGGAGCTGTTTTTT
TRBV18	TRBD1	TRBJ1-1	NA	CASSAPYRGHNTEAFF	TGTGCCAGCTCAGCGCCCTACAGGGGGCACAACACTGAAGCTTTCTTT
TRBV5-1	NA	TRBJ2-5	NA	CASSFGQKETQYF	TGCGCCAGCAGCTTTGGGCAGAAAGAGACCCAGTACTTC
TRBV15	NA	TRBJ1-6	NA	CATSRTDNSPLHF	TGTGCCACCAGCAGGACAGATAATTCACCCCTCCACTTT
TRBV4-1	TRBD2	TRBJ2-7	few	CASSQLPWGTTTYEQYF	TGCGCCAGCAGCCAACTCCCTTGGGGGACTACCACCTACGAGCAGTACTTC
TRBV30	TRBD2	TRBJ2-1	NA	CAWSPGGSSYNEQFF	TGTGCCTGGAGTCCGGGGGGGAGCTCCTACAATGAGCAGTTCTTC
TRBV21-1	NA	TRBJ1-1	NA	CASSKGNQGQSIEAFF	TGTGCCAGCAGCAAAGGGAACCAGGGACAGTCGATTGAAGCTTTCTTT
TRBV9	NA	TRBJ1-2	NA	CASSSGGGNGYTF	TGTGCCAGCAGCTCCGGGGGAGGGAATGGCTACACCTTC
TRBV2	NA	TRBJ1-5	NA	CASSETGLGNQPQHF	TGTGCCAGCAGTGAGACAGGTCTTGGCAATCAGCCCCAGCATTTT
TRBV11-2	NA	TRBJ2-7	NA	CASSLGRRGAEQYF	TGTGCCAGCAGCTTAGGTCGAAGAGGTGCTGAGCAGTACTTC